The 20 T cell receptor beta chains below were found in one sample sequenced in a study of blood T cell repertoires in COVID-19. Clones were read by immunoSEQ multiplex PCR, and TCRdb kept only the in-frame ones, dropping some. Seen here are 65,000 to 90,000 clones, about 84% observed once, and the top ten hold 7.5% to 9.5%. Sequenced: peripheral blood. The receptors derive from a man in his forties or fifties with active COVID-19.

The J gene is TRBJ2-6, the V gene TRBV9; 12 positions match TRBD1. After removal of 3 bases from V and 3 bases from J, the junction contained 10 bases not matched to a gene. This CDR3 spans 19 amino acids. Germline assignment: CDR1 SGDLS and CDR2 YYNGEE. The CDR3 spells CASSEERDRGLSGANVLTF. CDR3 sequence (DNA): TGTGCCAGCAGCGAGGAACGGGACAGGGGGCTTAGTGGGGCCAACGTCCTGACTTTC.

This sequence joins TRBV9 and TRBJ2-3; 7 nucleotides agree with TRBD2. The germline V gene has CDR1 SGDLS and CDR2 YYNGEE. The CDR3 has 18 amino acids. V dropped 0 bases and J dropped 0; count of bases not matched to a gene: 10. The CDR3 is CASSVAGRSGASTDTQYF. For the CDR3, the DNA is TGTGCCAGCAGCGTAGCAGGGCGCAGCGGGGCTAGCACAGATACGCAGTATTTT.

The chain carries TRBV12-3 or TRBV12-4 and TRBJ1-1; D uncertain. This CDR3 is built from 13 residues. V was pared by 2 bases and J by 7 bases, with 11 bases between. The CDR3 sequence: CASSLLDRGEAFF. As DNA, the CDR3 is TGTGCCAGCAGTTTACTGGACCGGGGTGAAGCTTTCTTT.

This clone has just a few counts. The V call is TRBV4-1, the J call TRBJ1-2; no clear D gene. CDR3 length: 14 residues. CDR1 and CDR2 from the germline V gene are MGHRA and YSYEKL. The V end was cut by 4 bases, the J end by 2 bases, with 11 bases between. The CDR3 spells CASSLSAANYGYTF. CDR3 in DNA: TGCGCCAGCAGCCTTAGCGCCGCCAACTATGGCTACACCTTC.

This clone is labeled as medium-sized. The chain carries TRBV27 and TRBJ1-1; tentative D call: TRBD1 (5 bases). This CDR3 is 14 amino acids long. V was pared by 3 bases and J by 3 bases, with 11 bases between. Germline V CDR1 and CDR2: MNHEY, SMNVEV (reference sequence). CDR3 sequence: CASSFARADTEAFF. CDR3 coding DNA: TGTGCCAGCAGTTTCGCCAGGGCAGACACTGAAGCTTTCTTT.

The J gene is TRBJ2-7, the V gene TRBV13; D uncertain. The CDR3 is 14 amino acids. Trimming left V 4 bases short and J 3 bases short, with 13 bases between. Germline loops: CDR1 PRHDT, CDR2 FYEKMQ (reference sequence). For the CDR3, the DNA is TGTGCCAGCAGCTCCCGAGGCCCCGTCTACGAGCAGTACTTC. Its translation is CASSSRGPVYEQYF.

The chain carries TRBV4-3 and TRBJ2-1; a weak D match, TRBD1 (5 bases). V was cut by 1 base and J by 9 bases, with 16 bases left in between. The CDR3 totals 15 residues. CDR1 is LGHNA, CDR2 YSLEER, per germline. CDR3 bases: TGCGCCAGCAGCCAAGTTCAGGGCCGTTCGGGTGAGCAGTTCTTC. This sequence encodes CASSQVQGRSGEQFF.

The chain joins TRBV18 to TRBJ2-7; D is ambiguous. V was cut by 2 bases and J by 3 bases, with 8 bases left in between. Germline CDR1 KGHSH, CDR2 LQKENI. The CDR3 spans 13 residues. In DNA form, the CDR3 reads TGTGCCAGCTCACCAGGCGCAGGCTACGAGCAGTACTTC. This gives the protein CASSPGAGYEQYF.

The chain recombines TRBV19 with TRBJ2-6; D may be TRBD2 (6 bases). The germline V and J ends were trimmed by 8 bases and 0 bases, with 14 bases remaining between them. The CDR3 runs to 16 residues. Germline V gene sequence: CDR1 LNHDA, CDR2 SQIVND (reference sequence). CDR3 nucleotides: TGTGCCAGTTCCCCGGGACTCATCTCTGGGGCCAACGTCCTGACTTTC. Its translation is CASSPGLISGANVLTF.

The chain carries TRBV11-2 and TRBJ2-5; D perhaps matches TRBD2 (5 bases). V shed 1 base and J shed 5 bases, with 14 bases lying between them. Looked up from germline, CDR1 is SGHAT and CDR2 is FQNNGV. The CDR3 totals 15 residues. The CDR3 DNA sequence: TGTGCCAGCAGCTTAGCGTCGGGGAGAGTGGAGACCCAGTACTTC. Translated: CASSLASGRVETQYF.

The J gene is TRBJ1-2, the V gene TRBV3-1 (or the pseudogene TRBV3-2); 10 nucleotides match TRBD1. Germline lookup yields CDR1 LGHDT and CDR2 YNNKEL (reference sequence). The J segment lost 4 bases and the V segment lost 4 bases, leaving 0 bases of the junction unmatched. This CDR3 region has 13 residues. This CDR3 is CASSRQGAYGYTF. CDR3 in DNA: TGTGCCAGCAGCCGACAGGGGGCCTATGGCTACACCTTC.

The chain employs TRBV9 and TRBJ1-2; TRBD1 might be the D (6 bases). Germline V lookup: CDR1 SGDLS, CDR2 YYNGEE. This CDR3 contains 14 residues. V shed 0 bases and J shed 4 bases, with 10 bases lying between them. The CDR3 coding sequence is TGTGCCAGCAGCGTAGCCGAGGGGGTCTATGGCTACACCTTC. The encoded protein is CASSVAEGVYGYTF.

The J gene is TRBJ2-7, the V gene TRBV7-2, with 8 positions matching TRBD1. V gave up 1 base and J gave up 3 bases; unmatched junction bases: 5. Germline V CDR1 and CDR2: SGHTA, FQGNSA. CDR3 size: 15 residues. The CDR3 region has the DNA TGTGCCAGCAGCTTAGGGGGACAGGAGAGCTACGAGCAGTACTTC. Its protein is CASSLGGQESYEQYF.

CDR3 DNA sequence: TGTGCCAGTAGTATAGACAGGGGGAACATTCAGTACTTC. Its translation is CASSIDRGNIQYF. The chain carries TRBV19 and TRBJ2-4; 7 nucleotides align to TRBD1. The germline V gene encodes CDR1 LNHDA and CDR2 SQIVND (reference sequence). This CDR3 comprises 13 residues. Trimming removed 0 bases from V and 7 bases from J; junction bases left unmatched: 0.

V usage is TRBV6-4 and J usage is TRBJ2-1; perhaps TRBD2 as D (5 bases). Looked up from germline, CDR1 is MRHNA and CDR2 is SNTAGT. This CDR3 is 16 amino acids long. Between the trimmed V and J ends, which lost 0 bases and 3 bases, there was a span of 12 bases. For the CDR3, the DNA is TGTGCCAGCAGTGACTCCCCTTTAGAGGGCTACAATGAGCAGTTCTTC. Its protein product is CASSDSPLEGYNEQFF.

This clone has more than one count but fewer than ten. V is TRBV28 and J is TRBJ2-7; D perhaps matches TRBD1 (6 bases). Trimming removed 3 bases at V and 2 bases at J, with 11 bases between. This CDR3 spans 14 amino acids. CDR1 is MDHEN and CDR2 is SYDVKM in the germline V gene. CDR3 bases: TGTGCCAGCAGTTTCCAACAGGGCCCCTACGAGCAGTACTTC. It translates to CASSFQQGPYEQYF.

V and J are TRBV7-9 and TRBJ2-7; TRBD1 agrees at 8 bases. The CDR3 is made up of 13 amino acids. Germline V CDR1 and CDR2: SEHNR, FQNEAQ (reference sequence). V dropped 5 bases and J dropped 3; count of bases not matched to a gene: 3. For the CDR3, the DNA is TGTGCCAGCAGCAGGGACAGGAGCTACGAGCAGTACTTC. Residues: CASSRDRSYEQYF.

V and J are TRBV5-8 and TRBJ2-7; D is unclear. The CDR3 consists of 12 residues. V lost 4 bases, J lost 2 bases, and 7 bases lay in between. Germline CDR1 and CDR2: SGHTS and YDEGEE. The CDR3 DNA follows: TGTGCCAGCAGCCCTCCCCCCTACGAGCAGTACTTC. This gives the protein CASSPPPYEQYF. Looking up the rest from reference TRBV5-8 and TRBJ2-7 gives the full variable domain: EAGVTQSPTHLIKTRGQQATLRCSPISGHTSVYWYQQALGLGLQFLLWYDEGEERNRGNFPPRFSGRQFPNYSSELNVNALELEDSALYLCASSPPPYEQYFGPGTRLTVT.

The genes are TRBV5-6 and TRBJ2-1, with a tentative D call TRBD1 (5 bases). Germline V gives CDR1 SGHDT, CDR2 YYEEEE. With 5 bases removed from V and 10 bases from J, the gap between germline ends came to 10 bases. The CDR3 is 11 residues long. The CDR3 DNA follows: TGTGCCAGCAGGGGGCTGGGAGAGCAGTTCTTC. This translates into CASRGLGEQFF. Supplemented by reference TRBV5-6 and TRBJ2-1, the full variable domain reads DAGVTQSPTHLIKTRGQQVTLRCSPKSGHDTVSWYQQALGQGPQFIFQYYEEEERQRGNFPDRFSGHQFPNYSSELNVNALLLGDSALYLCASRGLGEQFFGPGTRLTVL.

This chain joins TRBV7-2 and TRBJ2-3, with D possibly matching TRBD2 (5 bases). The CDR3 is made up of 15 amino acids. V gave up 11 bases and J gave up 1 base, with 19 bases separating them. From germline, CDR1 is SGHTA and CDR2 FQGNSA. CDR3 sequence reads: CASARSGLRTDTQYF. The CDR3 bases are TGTGCCTCGGCAAGGAGCGGCCTACGCACAGATACGCAGTATTTT.